What follows describes a single T cell receptor (beta chain). This CDR3 spans 12 amino acids. V was shortened by 4 bases and J by 5 bases, with 10 bases between the two germline ends. The germline V gene encodes CDR1 SGHDT and CDR2 YYEEEE. The sample originates from a study of blood T cell repertoires in COVID-19. Sequencing used immunoSEQ multiplex PCR; TCRdb keeps in-frame clones, though not all of them. The repertoire holds a few hundred thousand clones, with about 85% as singletons. The material sequenced was PBMCs or T cells enriched from blood (not recorded which). This receptor was identified in a woman aged 30 to 39 who had recovered from COVID-19. The rearrangement uses TRBV5-6 and TRBJ2-7; maybe TRBD1 (6 bases). The CDR3 sequence: CASSIQGDEQYF. The CDR3 DNA sequence: TGTGCCAGCAGCATACAGGGTGACGAGCAGTACTTC. The full variable domain, rest sourced from reference TRBV5-6 and TRBJ2-7, is DAGVTQSPTHLIKTRGQQVTLRCSPKSGHDTVSWYQQALGQGPQFIFQYYEEEERQRGNFPDRFSGHQFPNYSSELNVNALLLGDSALYLCASSIQGDEQYFGPGTRLTVT.